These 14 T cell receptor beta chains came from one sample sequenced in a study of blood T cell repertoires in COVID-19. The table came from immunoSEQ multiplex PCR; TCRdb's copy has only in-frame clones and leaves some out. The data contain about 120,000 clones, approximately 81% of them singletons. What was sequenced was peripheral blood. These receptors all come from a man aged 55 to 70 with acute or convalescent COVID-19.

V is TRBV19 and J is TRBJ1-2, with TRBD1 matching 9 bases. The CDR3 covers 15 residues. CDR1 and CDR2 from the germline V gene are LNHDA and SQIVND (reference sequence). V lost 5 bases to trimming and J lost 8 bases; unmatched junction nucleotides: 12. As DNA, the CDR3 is TGTGCCAGTAGTGTTTCCGGGACAGGGAACGGCGGCTACACCTTC. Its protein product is CASSVSGTGNGGYTF.

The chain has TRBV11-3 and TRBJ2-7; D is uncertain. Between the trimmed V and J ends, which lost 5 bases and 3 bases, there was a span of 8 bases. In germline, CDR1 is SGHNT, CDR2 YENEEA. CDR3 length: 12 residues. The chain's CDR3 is CASSGDVYEQYF. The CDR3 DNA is TGTGCCAGCAGCGGAGACGTCTACGAGCAGTACTTC.

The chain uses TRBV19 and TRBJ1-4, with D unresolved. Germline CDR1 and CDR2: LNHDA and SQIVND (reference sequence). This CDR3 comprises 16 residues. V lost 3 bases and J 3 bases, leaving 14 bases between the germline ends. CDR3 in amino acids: CASSMGRRTSNEKLFF. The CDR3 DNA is TGTGCCAGTAGTATGGGCCGACGAACCTCTAATGAAAAACTGTTTTTT.

CDR3 DNA: TGTGCCAGCAGTCCTCGAGGACAGGCGAGTAGCAATCAGCCCCAGCATTTT. Its protein is CASSPRGQASSNQPQHF. The J gene is TRBJ1-5, the V gene TRBV6-6, with 7 positions matching TRBD1. J was trimmed by 0 bases and V by 5 bases; bases with no gene match: 10. Germline V gene data show CDR1 as MNHNY and CDR2 as SVGAGI (reference sequence). The CDR3 length is 17 residues.

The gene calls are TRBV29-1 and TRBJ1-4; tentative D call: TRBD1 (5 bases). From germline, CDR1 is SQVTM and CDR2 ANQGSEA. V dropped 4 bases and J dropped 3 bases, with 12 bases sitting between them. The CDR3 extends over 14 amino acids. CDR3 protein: CSVAKGVPNEKLFF. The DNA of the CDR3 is TGCAGCGTTGCGAAAGGGGTCCCTAATGAAAAACTGTTTTTT.

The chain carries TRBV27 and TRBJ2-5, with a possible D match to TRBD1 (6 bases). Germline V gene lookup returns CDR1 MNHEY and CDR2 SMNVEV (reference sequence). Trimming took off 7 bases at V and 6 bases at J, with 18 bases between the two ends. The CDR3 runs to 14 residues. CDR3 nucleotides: TGTGCCAGCACCCCGACAGGTCGAACGCAGACCCAGTACTTC. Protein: CASTPTGRTQTQYF.

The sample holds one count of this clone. CDR3 amino acids: CASSERGTSGRSSGELFF. CDR3 sequence (DNA): TGTGCCAGCAGTGAAAGAGGGACTAGCGGGAGGTCTAGCGGGGAGCTGTTTTTT. This rearrangement joins TRBV6-1 to TRBJ2-2; 15 bases align to TRBD2. V dropped 2 bases and J dropped 7; count of bases not matched to a gene: 8. CDR1 is MNHNS, CDR2 SASEGT, per germline. The CDR3 totals 18 residues.

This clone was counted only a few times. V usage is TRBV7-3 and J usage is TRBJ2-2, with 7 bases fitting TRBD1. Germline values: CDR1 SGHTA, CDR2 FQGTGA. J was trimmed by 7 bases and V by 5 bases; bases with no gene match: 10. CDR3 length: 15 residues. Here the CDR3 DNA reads TGTGCCAGCAGCCTTAGACAGGGATTTGTCGGGGAGCTGTTTTTT. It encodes CASSLRQGFVGELFF.

The CDR3 sequence: CASSWSQGGDEKLFF. For the CDR3, the DNA is TGTGCCAGCAGCTGGTCGCAGGGTGGCGATGAAAAACTGTTTTTT. The J gene is TRBJ1-4, the V gene TRBV7-9; TRBD1 might be the D (5 bases). The CDR3 has 15 residues. Germline-derived CDR1 and CDR2 are SEHNR and FQNEAQ (reference sequence). V shed 4 bases and J shed 6 bases, with 15 bases lying between them.

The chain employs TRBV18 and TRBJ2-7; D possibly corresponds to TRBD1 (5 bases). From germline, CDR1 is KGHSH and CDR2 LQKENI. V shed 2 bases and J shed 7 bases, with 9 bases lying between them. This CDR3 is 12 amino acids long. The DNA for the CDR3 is TGTGCCAGCTCACCATCAGGGCTGGAGCAGTACTTC. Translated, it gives CASSPSGLEQYF. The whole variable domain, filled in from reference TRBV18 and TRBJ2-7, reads NAGVMQNPRHLVRRRGQEARLRCSPMKGHSHVYWYRQLPEEGLKFMVYLQKENIIDESGMPKERFSAEFPKEGPSILRIQQVVRGDSAAYFCASSPSGLEQYFGPGTRLTVT.

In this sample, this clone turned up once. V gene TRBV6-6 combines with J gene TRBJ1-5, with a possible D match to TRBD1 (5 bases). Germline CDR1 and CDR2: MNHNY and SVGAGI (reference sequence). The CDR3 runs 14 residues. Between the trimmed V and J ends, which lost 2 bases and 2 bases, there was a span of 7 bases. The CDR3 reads CASSYRGGNQPQHF. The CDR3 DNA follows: TGTGCCAGCAGTTACAGGGGTGGCAATCAGCCCCAGCATTTT.

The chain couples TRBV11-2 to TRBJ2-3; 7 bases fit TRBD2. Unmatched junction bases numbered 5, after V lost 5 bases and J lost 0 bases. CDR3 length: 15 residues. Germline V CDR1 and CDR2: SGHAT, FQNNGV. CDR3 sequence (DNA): TGTGCCAGCAGCAATAGCGGGTCTAGCACAGATACGCAGTATTTT. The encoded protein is CASSNSGSSTDTQYF.

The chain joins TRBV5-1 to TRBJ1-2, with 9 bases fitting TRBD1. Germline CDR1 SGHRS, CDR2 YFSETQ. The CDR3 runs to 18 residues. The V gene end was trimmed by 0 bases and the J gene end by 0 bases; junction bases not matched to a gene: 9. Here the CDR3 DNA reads TGCGCCAGCAGCTTGGCCTTGGACAGGGGACCCGCTAACTATGGCTACACCTTC. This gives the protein CASSLALDRGPANYGYTF.

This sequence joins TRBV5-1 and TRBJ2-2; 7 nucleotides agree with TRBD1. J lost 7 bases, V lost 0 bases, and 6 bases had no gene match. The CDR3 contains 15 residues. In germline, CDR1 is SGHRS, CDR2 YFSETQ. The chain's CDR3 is CASSLAGQAGGELFF. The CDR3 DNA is TGCGCCAGCAGCTTGGCAGGACAGGCGGGCGGGGAGCTGTTTTTT.